Here is one TCR beta chain with its context. Its specific antigen is unknown. No base-level quality is on record; no much larger clone is a single base apart. These data originate in a study of T cell responses to AZD1222 COVID-19 vaccine (dated by TCRdb to about 2021). A note on the overall study: Because spike-specific TCR depth and breadth did not differ between the two schedules, AZD1222 recipients who got a second dose at roughly 4 weeks were pooled with those who got a second dose at roughly 12 weeks. A total of 233 trial participants underwent TCR sequencing, of whom some 210 received two doses of AZD1222 and around 25 received two doses of the MenACWY control vaccine. Trial participants were enrolled into age subgroups of 18-55, 56-69 and 70-plus years, which contained about 150, 27 and 61 TCR-sequenced participants, respectively. Overall study results and their limits: Because no day 14 peak-response samples were available, the repertoires could be characterized only after the peak T cell response. CD4 TCRs associated with the vaccine covered the entire spike protein, and the dominant responses were in regions 160-218 and 743-854. Reportedly, almost half of the unique spike-specific TCRs recognized epitopes lying outside the regions that are mutated in the B.1.351 and B.1.1.7 variants. The 56-69-year group was small, and its depth increase did not reach significance, likely because of low power. Most participants were white British and females outnumbered males, and the authors suggested that clonal diversity may have been underestimated. Conclusions about previously exposed vaccinees are limited, since just five or six AZD1222 recipients were seropositive for SARS-CoV-2 at baseline. Spike-specific TCR breadth and depth rose significantly after two AZD1222 doses compared with day 0 and with MenACWY recipients.

The CDR3 holds 14 amino acids from the cysteine to the phenylalanine. Just the 42-base CDR3 DNA is kept, in frame starting at base 1. Via the germline V gene, CDR1 is SQVTM and CDR2 ANQGSEA. V and J lose 4 bases and 4 bases, and a span of 17 bases separates them. This specimen's time point label, interpreted: baseline before first vaccination. Vaccinee samples came from UK trials COV001 and COV002, including a single-blind randomized controlled phase 2/3 trial of AZD1222 (ChAdOx1 nCoV-19) in healthy adults. Trial participant PBMC samples were collected at day 0 and day 28 after the second dose for TCRbeta chain sequencing. The CDR3 regions of human TCRbeta chains were subjected to immunosequencing. As for the original processing: Repertoire TCRs were checked for matches against a reference library of SARS-CoV-2-specific TCRs that had been generated using the MIRA antigen-specificity platform. Breadth was defined as the fraction of unique TCRs that were SARS-CoV-2-associated. Depth was defined as the fraction of total T cells that were SARS-CoV-2-associated. Using the MIRA data, every spike-specific TCR was mapped to the spike region that the TCR reacted to and assigned to either a CD4 or a CD8 class. Log10-transformed breadth and depth values were compared by one-way ANOVA with Sidak's multiple comparisons tests. TCRdb retrieved this table from immuneACCESS and kept in-frame rearrangements only. Not all clones are present; in checked studies, unresolved V genes account for under half, and no reason is known for the remainder. V, J and clone size are those of that table, while D and trimming were read from the DNA. This sample gives some 140,000 clones in total; 70% to 90% of them show up just once. Together, the top ten hold roughly 2% of the sample.

This receptor was taken from an adult in good health. The sequence is built from TRBV29-1 and TRBJ2-7, and possibly TRBD2, on 7 matching bases. This sample comprised peripheral blood, obtained on day 0 of AZD1222 vaccination. The nucleotide sequence is given as TGCAGCGTTGCTGGGCGCGAGGGGGGGTACGAGCAGTACTTC. Translated, it gives CSVAGREGGYEQYF.